Shown below are 27 T cell receptor beta chains from a single sample sequenced in a study of cytomegalovirus exposure and HLA in healthy donors. In the PCR, 60 Vbeta and 13 Jbeta primers were used. Method: immunoSEQ multiplex PCR; TCRdb's copy keeps in-frame clones and lacks some. The sample carries tens of thousands of clones, 60% to 80% recorded once. The sequencing input was PBMCs. These TCRs come from a man under 40 in good health and CMV-seronegative.

The chain recombines TRBV28 with TRBJ1-6; 10 nucleotides agree with TRBD1. The CDR3 runs 15 residues. Germline V gene lookup returns CDR1 MDHEN and CDR2 SYDVKM. CDR3 in DNA: TGTGCTACCGTCGGGGGGGGGACAGGGGATTCACCCCTCCACTTT. It codes for CATVGGGTGDSPLHF.

The rearrangement joins TRBV5-1 to TRBJ2-7; unclear D gene. This CDR3 has 11 amino acids. V was pared by 2 bases and J by 2 bases, with 2 bases between. The germline V gene encodes CDR1 SGHRS and CDR2 YFSETQ. The CDR3 region is CASSFTYEQYF. The CDR3 DNA reads TGCGCCAGCAGCTTCACCTACGAGCAGTACTTC.

This clone was observed a single time. The genes are TRBV5-4 and TRBJ2-2; possible D gene TRBD2, 6 bases. The CDR3 extends over 14 amino acids. The V end lost 5 bases, the J end lost 8 bases, and 16 bases lay between the germline ends. Per the germline V gene, CDR1 is SGHNT and CDR2 is YYREEE (reference sequence). DNA of the CDR3: TGTGCCAGCAGTCCGGGGGTAGCGTCGGGGGAGCTGTTTTTT. Translation: CASSPGVASGELFF.

The chain uses TRBV25-1 and TRBJ2-3, with 7 positions matching TRBD1. CDR1 MGHDK and CDR2 SYGVNS come from the germline V gene. V shed 0 bases and J 3 bases; nucleotides not matched to a gene: 6. This CDR3 contains 16 residues. CDR3 loop: CASSEYDRVPTDTQYF. The CDR3 DNA reads TGTGCCAGCAGTGAATACGACAGGGTTCCGACAGATACGCAGTATTTT.

The V and J genes are TRBV4-2 and TRBJ2-3, with TRBD2 matching 8 bases. There are 17 residues in the CDR3. V was pared by 3 bases and J by 0 bases, with 8 bases of the junction left unmatched. Germline assignment: CDR1 LGHNA and CDR2 YNFKEQ. As DNA, the CDR3 is TGTGCCAGCAGCCATCTACTAGCGGACACTAGCACAGATACGCAGTATTTT. Amino acids: CASSHLLADTSTDTQYF.

The chain combines TRBV28 with TRBJ1-2, with D maybe TRBD1 (5 bases). V shed 4 bases and J shed 4 bases, with 16 bases lying between them. The CDR3 contains 15 residues. Germline CDR1 and CDR2: MDHEN and SYDVKM. The CDR3 nucleotides are TGTGCCAGCAGTTCCATGGGACTTATCCTCTATGGCTACACCTTC. This encodes CASSSMGLILYGYTF.

The chain recombines TRBV6-5 with TRBJ2-7; weak D call: TRBD1 (5 bases). Trimming cost V 7 bases and J 0 bases, with 7 bases left between them. The CDR3 has 12 residues. Germline loops: CDR1 MNHEY, CDR2 SVGAGI. The CDR3 sequence is CASTDNSYEQYF. The CDR3 region has the DNA TGTGCCAGCACGGACAACTCCTACGAGCAGTACTTC.

J is TRBJ1-3 and V is TRBV6-5, with TRBD1 as a possible D gene (6 bases). From germline, CDR1 is MNHEY and CDR2 SVGAGI. Between the trimmed V and J ends, which lost 2 bases and 0 bases, there was a span of 11 bases. This CDR3 has 16 residues. CDR3 residues: CASSYPDRLSGNTIYF. CDR3 DNA sequence: TGTGCCAGCAGTTACCCGGACAGACTCTCTGGAAACACCATATATTTT.

This sequence joins TRBV5-4 and TRBJ2-3; 11 nucleotides align to TRBD1. After removal of 4 bases from V and 2 bases from J, the junction contained 3 bases not matched to a gene. From germline, CDR1 is SGHNT and CDR2 YYREEE (reference sequence). The CDR3 runs 15 residues. CDR3 sequence: CASSPGQGDTDTQYF. In DNA, the CDR3 is TGTGCCAGCAGCCCGGGACAGGGGGACACAGATACGCAGTATTTT.

This clone occurred once. This rearrangement joins TRBV11-2 to TRBJ1-1, with D perhaps matching TRBD1 (5 bases). The CDR3 is made up of 14 amino acids. Germline lookup yields CDR1 SGHAT and CDR2 FQNNGV. V dropped 8 bases and J dropped 3 bases, with 16 bases sitting between them. Here the CDR3 DNA reads TGTGCCAGCGACCCTTCCAGGGATCACACTGAAGCTTTCTTT. It is translated as CASDPSRDHTEAFF.

This chain links TRBV5-4 with TRBJ2-7, with a possible D match to TRBD1 (6 bases). Germline V CDR1 and CDR2: SGHNT, YYREEE (reference sequence). This CDR3 is 14 amino acids long. V was trimmed by 2 bases and J by 4 bases, leaving 13 bases between them. DNA for the CDR3: TGTGCCAGCAGCTTAGGGGGAGAGAAATACGAGCAGTACTTC. Protein product: CASSLGGEKYEQYF.

The chain couples TRBV9 to TRBJ2-1; 7 nucleotides agree with TRBD1. CDR3 length: 15 residues. The ends lost 2 bases at V and 5 bases at J; junction bases unmatched: 7. The germline V gene has CDR1 SGDLS and CDR2 YYNGEE. CDR3 coding DNA: TGTGCCAGCAGCGTCAGGGGGAGCCCGGACAATGAGCAGTTCTTC. Translating gives CASSVRGSPDNEQFF.

V usage is TRBV5-1 and J usage is TRBJ2-2, with D possibly matching TRBD1 (6 bases). CDR3 length: 18 residues. Trimming took 4 bases from V and 0 from J, leaving 19 bases between them. Per the germline V gene, CDR1 is SGHRS and CDR2 is YFSETQ. CDR3 residues: CASSPGRGDPTNTGELFF. CDR3 sequence (DNA): TGCGCCAGCAGCCCGGGCAGGGGCGACCCAACGAACACCGGGGAGCTGTTTTTT.

The CDR3: CASSFCEQYF. CDR3 coding DNA: TGTGCCAGCAGTTTTTGCGAGCAGTACTTC. The V gene is TRBV27, the J gene TRBJ2-5; no clear D gene. The J call is in doubt because the DNA end fits TRBJ2-7 better. The CDR3 covers 10 residues. Looked up from germline, CDR1 is MNHEY and CDR2 is SMNVEV (reference sequence).

This clone was recorded a few times. The chain joins TRBV19 to TRBJ2-6; D possibly corresponds to TRBD2 (6 bases). Trimming took off 7 bases at V and 4 bases at J, with 17 bases between the two ends. Germline V gene lookup returns CDR1 LNHDA and CDR2 SQIVND (reference sequence). The CDR3 has 16 amino acids. CDR3 loop: CASTTEGRAGANVLTF. The CDR3 nucleotides read TGTGCCAGTACCACGGAGGGTAGGGCCGGGGCCAACGTCCTGACTTTC. Based on the CDR3 plus reference TRBV19 and TRBJ2-6, the full variable domain is DGGITQSPKYLFRKEGQNVTLSCEQNLNHDAMYWYRQDPGQGLRLIYYSQIVNDFQKGDIAEGYSVSREKKESFPLTVTSAQKNPTAFYLCASTTEGRAGANVLTFGAGSRLTVL.

V is TRBV5-4 and J is TRBJ2-7, with 7 bases fitting TRBD2. The CDR3 covers 14 residues. Germline V gene data show CDR1 as SGHNT and CDR2 as YYREEE (reference sequence). With V trimmed by 0 bases and J by 2 bases, 2 bases remained unmatched. The CDR3 region is CASSLGSGAYEQYF. CDR3 DNA: TGTGCCAGCAGCTTGGGCAGCGGGGCCTACGAGCAGTACTTC.

The V call is TRBV7-2, the J call TRBJ1-1; D perhaps matches TRBD1 (6 bases). Germline V gene sequence: CDR1 SGHTA, CDR2 FQGNSA. V gave up 4 bases and J gave up 8 bases, with 14 bases separating them. This CDR3 spans 13 amino acids. DNA of the CDR3: TGTGCCAGCAGCTATGGACAGTTCAGGGAAGCTTTCTTT. It translates to CASSYGQFREAFF.

The V gene is TRBV7-2, the J gene TRBJ2-5; 7 bases are shared with TRBD1. The better agreement between TRBJ2-7 and the DNA end casts doubt on the J call. CDR3 length: 15 residues. Looked up from germline, CDR1 is SGHTA and CDR2 is FQGNSA. CDR3 sequence: CASSPQFGQVYEQYF. The DNA of the CDR3 is TGTGCCAGCAGCCCGCAGTTCGGACAGGTCTACGAGCAGTACTTC.

To note about this clone: The conserved phenylalanine or tryptophan normally closing the CDR3 is absent here, so this likely arose from a read error. The chain links TRBV28 to TRBJ1-2, with D unresolved. Germline-derived CDR1 and CDR2 are MDHEN and SYDVKM. Trimming cost V 2 bases and J 2 bases, with 6 bases left between them. CDR3 length equals 13 residues. The CDR3 is CASSLTENYGYTL. In DNA, the CDR3 is TGTGCCAGCAGTTTAACGGAAAACTATGGCTACACCCTC.

The CDR3 DNA is TGCAGCGTTGAAGATGGCTCAGAAGTAAGGGACAGCCTCAACACAGATACGCAGTATTTT. It translates to CSVEDGSEVRDSLNTDTQYF. V is TRBV29-1 and J is TRBJ2-3; TRBD1 aligns across 7 bases. Germline loops: CDR1 SQVTM, CDR2 ANQGSEA. Unmatched junction bases numbered 20, after V lost 0 bases and J lost 2 bases. The CDR3 has 20 residues.

The chain joins TRBV20-1 to TRBJ1-1; no definite D call. V lost 3 bases and J 3 bases, leaving 5 bases between the germline ends. This CDR3 has 11 residues. CDR1 is DFQATT, CDR2 SNEGSKA, per germline (reference sequence). This chain's CDR3 is CSARLYTEAFF. The CDR3 DNA sequence: TGCAGTGCTAGGCTATACACTGAAGCTTTCTTT.

A single count supports this clone. V gene TRBV19 combines with J gene TRBJ2-5; 11 nucleotides line up with TRBD1. This CDR3 comprises 13 residues. After removal of 8 bases from V and 4 bases from J, the junction contained 3 bases not matched to a gene. Germline V gene data show CDR1 as LNHDA and CDR2 as SQIVND (reference sequence). Here the CDR3 reads CASRDRGGETQYF. The CDR3 nucleotides are TGTGCCAGTCGGGACAGGGGGGGAGAGACCCAGTACTTC.

V is TRBV10-1 and J is TRBJ2-3; 7 nucleotides match TRBD1. There are 15 residues in the CDR3. Per the germline V gene, CDR1 is WNHNN and CDR2 is SYGVQD (reference sequence). V shed 3 bases and J 2 bases; nucleotides not matched to a gene: 5. The CDR3 region has the DNA TGCGCCAGCAGTGATGAGGGACAGAACACAGATACGCAGTATTTT. Its translation is CASSDEGQNTDTQYF.

The chain joins TRBV13 to TRBJ2-3; 7 bases agree with TRBD2. V shed 3 bases, J shed 4 bases, and the junction held 4 bases outside the gene matches. This CDR3 has 14 residues. The germline V gene encodes CDR1 PRHDT and CDR2 FYEKMQ (reference sequence). CDR3 amino acids: CASSFRLASDTQYF. Here the CDR3 DNA reads TGTGCCAGCAGCTTCCGACTAGCTTCAGATACGCAGTATTTT.

V is TRBV27 and J is TRBJ2-2; 7 nucleotides match TRBD2. CDR3 length: 15 amino acids. The V and J ends lost 5 bases and 4 bases, in that order; junction bases with no gene match: 7. Germline-derived CDR1 and CDR2 are MNHEY and SMNVEV (reference sequence). The CDR3 sequence: CASSPRLAATGELFF. The CDR3 DNA follows: TGTGCCAGCAGTCCACGACTAGCTGCCACCGGGGAGCTGTTTTTT.

The rearrangement joins TRBV18 to TRBJ2-7, with D possibly being TRBD1 (5 bases). Looked up from germline, CDR1 is KGHSH and CDR2 is LQKENI. V was trimmed by 3 bases and J by 7 bases, leaving 16 bases between them. The CDR3 totals 14 residues. The CDR3 sequence: CASSPEQALGEQYF. In DNA form, the CDR3 reads TGTGCCAGCTCACCGGAACAGGCTTTAGGAGAGCAGTACTTC.

The rearrangement links TRBV5-4 to TRBJ2-7; 14 bases agree with TRBD2. Germline CDR1 SGHNT, CDR2 YYREEE (reference sequence). The CDR3 length is 14 residues. Trimming took 9 bases from V and 7 from J; bases not matched to a gene: 9. The CDR3 loop is CATKGLAGVEEQYF. DNA of the CDR3: TGTGCCACCAAGGGACTAGCGGGAGTTGAAGAGCAGTACTTC. The whole variable domain, remainder taken from reference TRBV5-4 and TRBJ2-7, is ETGVTQSPTHLIKTRGQQVTLRCSSQSGHNTVSWYQQALGQGPQFIFQYYREEENGRGNFPPRFSGLQFPNYSSELNVNALELDDSALYLCATKGLAGVEEQYFGPGTRLTVT.